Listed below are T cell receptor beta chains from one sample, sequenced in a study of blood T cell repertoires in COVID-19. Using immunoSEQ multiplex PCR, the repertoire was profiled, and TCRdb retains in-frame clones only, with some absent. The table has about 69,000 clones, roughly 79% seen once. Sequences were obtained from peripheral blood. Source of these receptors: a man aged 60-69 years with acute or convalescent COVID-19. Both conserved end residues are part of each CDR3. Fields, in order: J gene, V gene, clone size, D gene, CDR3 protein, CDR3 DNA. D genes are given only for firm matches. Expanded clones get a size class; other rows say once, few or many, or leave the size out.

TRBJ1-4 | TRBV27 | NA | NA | CASSTTPHTREKLFF | TGTGCCAGCAGTACCACCCCCCACACAAGAGAAAAACTGTTTTTT
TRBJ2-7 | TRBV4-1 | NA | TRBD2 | CASSQAFSGGAYEQYF | TGCGCCAGCAGCCAAGCCTTTAGCGGGGGGGCCTACGAGCAGTACTTC
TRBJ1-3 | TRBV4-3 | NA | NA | CASSQAFGERTVTSGNTIYF | TGCGCCAGCAGCCAAGCCTTCGGAGAAAGGACAGTCACCTCTGGAAACACCATATATTTT
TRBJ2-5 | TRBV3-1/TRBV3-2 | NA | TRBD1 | CASSQPGTGQETQYF | TGTGCCAGCAGCCAGCCCGGGACAGGACAAGAGACCCAGTACTTC
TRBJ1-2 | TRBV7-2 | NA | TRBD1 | CASSLRTGGTYGYTF | TGTGCCAGCAGCTTACGGACAGGGGGCACGTATGGCTACACCTTC
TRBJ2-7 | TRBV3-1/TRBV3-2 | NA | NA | CASSQEERYEQYF | TGTGCCAGCAGCCAAGAAGAGCGCTACGAGCAGTACTTC
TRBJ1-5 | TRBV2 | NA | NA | CASSEQGPYQPQHF | TGTGCCAGCAGTGAACAGGGCCCCTATCAGCCCCAGCATTTT
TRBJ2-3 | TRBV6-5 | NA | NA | CASSTGQTTADTQYF | TGTGCCAGCAGTACCGGACAGACCACAGCGGATACGCAGTATTTT
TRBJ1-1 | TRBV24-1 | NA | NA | CATSVYRGVGRNTEAFF | TGTGCCACCAGTGTCTACCGCGGGGTAGGGCGAAACACTGAAGCTTTCTTT
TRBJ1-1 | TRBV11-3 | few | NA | CASSLGGVQNTEAFF | TGTGCCAGCAGCTTAGGAGGTGTCCAGAACACTGAAGCTTTCTTT
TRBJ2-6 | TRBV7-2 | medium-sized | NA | CASSLDSGSGANVLTF | TGTGCCAGCAGCTTAGACAGTGGCTCTGGGGCCAACGTCCTGACTTTC
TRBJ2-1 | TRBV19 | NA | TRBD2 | CASSTWTSGVNEQFF | TGTGCCAGTAGTACCTGGACTAGCGGGGTAAATGAGCAGTTCTTC
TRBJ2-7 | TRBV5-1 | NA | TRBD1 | CASSVNPGQNYEQYF | TGCGCCAGCAGCGTAAACCCGGGACAGAACTACGAGCAGTACTTC
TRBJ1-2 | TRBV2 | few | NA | CASNSAGDNYGYTF | TGTGCCAGCAATTCGGCAGGGGATAACTATGGCTACACCTTC
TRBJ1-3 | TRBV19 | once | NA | CASSINQGRSGNTIYF | TGTGCCAGTAGTATTAATCAGGGGCGCTCTGGAAACACCATATATTTT